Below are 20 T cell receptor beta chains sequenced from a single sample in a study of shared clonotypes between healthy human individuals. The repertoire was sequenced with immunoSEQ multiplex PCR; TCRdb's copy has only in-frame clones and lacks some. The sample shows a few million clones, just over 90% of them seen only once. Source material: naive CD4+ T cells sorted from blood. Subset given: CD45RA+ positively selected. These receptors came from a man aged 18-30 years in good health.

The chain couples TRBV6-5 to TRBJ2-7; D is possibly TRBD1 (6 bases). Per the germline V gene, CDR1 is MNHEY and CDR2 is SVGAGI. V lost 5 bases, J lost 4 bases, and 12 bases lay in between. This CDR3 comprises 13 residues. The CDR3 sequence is CASSEGVVYEQYF. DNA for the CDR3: TGTGCCAGCAGTGAGGGGGTGGTATACGAGCAGTACTTC.

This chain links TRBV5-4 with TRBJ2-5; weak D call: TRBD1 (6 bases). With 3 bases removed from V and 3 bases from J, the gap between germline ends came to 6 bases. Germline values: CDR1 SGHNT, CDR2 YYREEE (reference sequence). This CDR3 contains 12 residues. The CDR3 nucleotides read TGTGCCAGCAGCTACAGGGAAGAGACCCAGTACTTC. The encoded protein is CASSYREETQYF.

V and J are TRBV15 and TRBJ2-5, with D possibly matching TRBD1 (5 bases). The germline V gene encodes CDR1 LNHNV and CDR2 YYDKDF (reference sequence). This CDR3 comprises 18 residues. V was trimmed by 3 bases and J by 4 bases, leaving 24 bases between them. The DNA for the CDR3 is TGTGCCACCAGCAGCAGAATAGAAGTTGGCAGGGTACGAGAGACCCAGTACTTC. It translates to CATSSRIEVGRVRETQYF.

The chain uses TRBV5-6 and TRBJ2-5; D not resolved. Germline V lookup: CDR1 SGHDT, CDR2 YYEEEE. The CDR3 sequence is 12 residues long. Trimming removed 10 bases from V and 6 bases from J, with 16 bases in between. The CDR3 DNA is TGTGCCTCAAGCTTGGTTAGTCAGACCCAGTACTTC. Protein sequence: CASSLVSQTQYF.

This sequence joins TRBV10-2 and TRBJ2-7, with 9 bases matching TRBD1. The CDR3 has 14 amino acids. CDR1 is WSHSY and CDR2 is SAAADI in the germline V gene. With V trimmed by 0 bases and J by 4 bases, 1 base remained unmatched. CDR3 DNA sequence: TGCGCCAGCAGTGAGTCTGGGACAGGGTACGAGCAGTACTTC. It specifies CASSESGTGYEQYF.

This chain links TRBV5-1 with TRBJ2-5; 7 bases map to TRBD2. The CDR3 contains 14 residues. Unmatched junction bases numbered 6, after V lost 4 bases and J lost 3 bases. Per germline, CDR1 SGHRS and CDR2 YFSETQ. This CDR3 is CASSTGGGEETQYF. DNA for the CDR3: TGCGCCAGCAGCACGGGAGGCGGGGAAGAGACCCAGTACTTC.

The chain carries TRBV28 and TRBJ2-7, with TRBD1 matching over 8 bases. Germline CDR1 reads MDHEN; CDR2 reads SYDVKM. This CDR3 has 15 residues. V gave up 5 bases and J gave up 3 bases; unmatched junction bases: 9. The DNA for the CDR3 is TGTGCCAGCAGTCCGGGGACAGGCCGGCTCTACGAGCAGTACTTC. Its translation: CASSPGTGRLYEQYF.

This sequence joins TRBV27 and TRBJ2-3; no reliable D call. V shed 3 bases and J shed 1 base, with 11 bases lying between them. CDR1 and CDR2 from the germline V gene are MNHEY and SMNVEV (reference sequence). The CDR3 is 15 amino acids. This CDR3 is CASSFVWQGTDTQYF. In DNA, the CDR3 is TGTGCCAGCAGTTTTGTTTGGCAGGGCACAGATACGCAGTATTTT.

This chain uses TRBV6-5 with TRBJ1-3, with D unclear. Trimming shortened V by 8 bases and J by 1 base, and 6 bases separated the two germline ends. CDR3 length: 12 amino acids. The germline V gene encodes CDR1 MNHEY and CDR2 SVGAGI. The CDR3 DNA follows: TGTGCCAGCGGAGTTTCTGGAAACACCATATATTTT. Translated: CASGVSGNTIYF.

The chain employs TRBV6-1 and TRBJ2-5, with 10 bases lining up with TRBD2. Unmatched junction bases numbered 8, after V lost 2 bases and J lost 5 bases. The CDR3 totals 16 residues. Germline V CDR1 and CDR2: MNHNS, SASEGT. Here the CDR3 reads CASSERPSGSTETQYF. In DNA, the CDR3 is TGTGCCAGCAGTGAACGTCCTAGCGGGAGCACGGAGACCCAGTACTTC.

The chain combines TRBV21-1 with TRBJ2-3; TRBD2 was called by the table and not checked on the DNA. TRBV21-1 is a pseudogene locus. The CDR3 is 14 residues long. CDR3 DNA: TGTGCCAGCAGCCGGACTAGCGGGGACGGTACGCAGTATTTT. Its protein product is CASSRTSGDGTQYF.

The CDR3 DNA reads TGCAGCGTCCCGACTAGCGGGACGCTTTATACGCAGTATTTT. Translation: CSVPTSGTLYTQYF. V gene TRBV29-1 combines with J gene TRBJ2-3; 11 bases map to TRBD2. The V segment lost 6 bases and the J segment 7 bases; nucleotides outside the gene matches: 9. Looked up from germline, CDR1 is SQVTM and CDR2 is ANQGSEA. This CDR3 is 14 amino acids long.

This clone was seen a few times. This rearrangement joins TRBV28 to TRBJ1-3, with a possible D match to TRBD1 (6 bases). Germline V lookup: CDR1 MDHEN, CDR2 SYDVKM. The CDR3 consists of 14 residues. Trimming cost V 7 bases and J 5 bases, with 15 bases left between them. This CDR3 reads CASTIGQTRNTIYF. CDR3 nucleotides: TGTGCCAGCACCATCGGACAGACGCGAAACACCATATATTTT.

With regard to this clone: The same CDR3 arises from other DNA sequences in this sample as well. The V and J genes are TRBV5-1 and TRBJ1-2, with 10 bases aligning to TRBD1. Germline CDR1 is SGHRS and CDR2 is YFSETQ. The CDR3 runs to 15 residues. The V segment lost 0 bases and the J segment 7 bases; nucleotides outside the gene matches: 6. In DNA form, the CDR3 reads TGCGCCAGCAGCTTGGAGGGACAGGGGCTGGGTGGCTACACCTTC. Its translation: CASSLEGQGLGGYTF.

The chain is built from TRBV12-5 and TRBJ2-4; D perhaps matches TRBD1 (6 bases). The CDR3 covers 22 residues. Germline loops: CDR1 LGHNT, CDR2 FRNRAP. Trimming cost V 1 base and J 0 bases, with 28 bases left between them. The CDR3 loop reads CASGLGPPTGYLPFLAKNIQYF. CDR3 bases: TGTGCTAGTGGTTTGGGGCCGCCCACAGGGTACCTCCCCTTTCTAGCCAAAAACATTCAGTACTTC. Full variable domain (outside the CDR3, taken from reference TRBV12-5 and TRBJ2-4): DARVTQTPRHKVTEMGQEVTMRCQPILGHNTVFWYRQTMMQGLELLAYFRNRAPLDDSGMPKDRFSAEMPDATLATLKIQPSEPRDSAVYFCASGLGPPTGYLPFLAKNIQYFGAGTRLSVL.

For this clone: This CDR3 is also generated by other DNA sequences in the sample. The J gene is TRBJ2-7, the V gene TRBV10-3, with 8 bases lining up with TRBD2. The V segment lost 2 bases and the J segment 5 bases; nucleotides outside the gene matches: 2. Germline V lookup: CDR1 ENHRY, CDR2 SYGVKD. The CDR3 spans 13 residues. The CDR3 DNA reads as TGTGCCATCAGTGAGCGGGGGGGGAACGAGCAGTACTTC. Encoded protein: CAISERGGNEQYF.

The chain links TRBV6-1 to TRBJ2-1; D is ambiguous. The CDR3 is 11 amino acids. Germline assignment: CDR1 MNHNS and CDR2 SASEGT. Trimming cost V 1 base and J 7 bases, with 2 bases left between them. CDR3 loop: CASSEVNEQFF. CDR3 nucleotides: TGTGCCAGCAGTGAAGTTAATGAGCAGTTCTTC.

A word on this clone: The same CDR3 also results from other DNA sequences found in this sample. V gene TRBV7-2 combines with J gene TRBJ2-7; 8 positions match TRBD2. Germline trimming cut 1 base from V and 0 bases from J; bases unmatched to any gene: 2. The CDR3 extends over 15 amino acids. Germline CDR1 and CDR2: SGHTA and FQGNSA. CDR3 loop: CASSLVGTSSYEQYF. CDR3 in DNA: TGTGCCAGCAGCTTAGTGGGGACTAGCTCCTACGAGCAGTACTTC.

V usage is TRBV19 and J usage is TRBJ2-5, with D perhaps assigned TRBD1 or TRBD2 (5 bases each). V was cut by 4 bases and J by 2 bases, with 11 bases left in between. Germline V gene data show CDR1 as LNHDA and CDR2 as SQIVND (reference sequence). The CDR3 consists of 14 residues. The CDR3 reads CASSTGTDQETQYF. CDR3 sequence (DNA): TGTGCCAGTAGTACCGGGACGGATCAAGAGACCCAGTACTTC. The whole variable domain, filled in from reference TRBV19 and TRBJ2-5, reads DGGITQSPKYLFRKEGQNVTLSCEQNLNHDAMYWYRQDPGQGLRLIYYSQIVNDFQKGDIAEGYSVSREKKESFPLTVTSAQKNPTAFYLCASSTGTDQETQYFGPGTRLLVL.

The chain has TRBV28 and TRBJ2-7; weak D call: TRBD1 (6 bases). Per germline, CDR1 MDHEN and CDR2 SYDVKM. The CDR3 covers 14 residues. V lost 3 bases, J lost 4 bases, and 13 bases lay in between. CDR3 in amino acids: CASSLQGIPYEQYF. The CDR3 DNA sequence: TGTGCCAGCAGTTTGCAGGGGATACCGTACGAGCAGTACTTC.